This T cell receptor (beta chain) came from a study of T cells after yellow fever vaccination. TCRdb itself ran the 5' RACE reads through MiXCR, one entry per CDR3 protein. Of just under 600,000 distinct CDR3 sequences detected, about 13% appear once; the ten largest clones hold roughly 13%. This clonotype was detected a few times. Germline CDR1 ENHRY, CDR2 SYGVKD. The V and J ends lost 0 bases and 2 bases, in that order; junction bases with no gene match: 13. The CDR3 extends over 22 amino acids. The chain carries TRBV10-3 and TRBJ2-6; TRBD2 aligns across 13 bases. The sequence came from a man aged 25-45 years who received the YFV17D yellow fever vaccine. Specimen: PBMCs, collected on the day of the yellow fever booster vaccination. Written as DNA, the CDR3 is TGTGCCATCAGTGAGTCGGTTGGGACTAGCGGGAACCCGCTAACTGGGGCCAACGTCCTGACTTTC. Encoded protein: CAISESVGTSGNPLTGANVLTF.